The 10 T cell receptor beta chains reported below all come from one sample, sequenced in a study of blood T cell repertoires in COVID-19. Data came from immunoSEQ multiplex PCR; TCRdb stores just in-frame clones and leaves some out. Seen here are more than 55,000 clones, roughly nine tenths observed once, and the top ten hold 15% to 20%. Sequencing was performed on peripheral blood. These receptors all stem from a woman between 55 and 75 years old with COVID-19, enrolled during active disease.

By sample fraction, this clone is medium-sized. The rearrangement joins TRBV7-9 to TRBJ2-7; 9 bases are shared with TRBD1. CDR3 length: 15 amino acids. V shed 8 bases, J shed 3 bases, and the junction held 11 bases outside the gene matches. Germline V gene data show CDR1 as SEHNR and CDR2 as FQNEAQ (reference sequence). CDR3 sequence reads: CASEWGQGPFYEQYF. CDR3 nucleotide sequence: TGTGCCAGCGAATGGGGACAGGGCCCCTTCTACGAGCAGTACTTC.

The chain joins TRBV5-4 to TRBJ2-1; TRBD1 matches at 7 bases. This CDR3 is 15 amino acids long. V lost 5 bases, J lost 4 bases, and 9 bases stayed unmatched. Germline V lookup: CDR1 SGHNT, CDR2 YYREEE (reference sequence). The CDR3 sequence: CASSRQGDRYNEQFF. Written as DNA, the CDR3 is TGTGCCAGCAGTCGACAGGGTGATCGTTACAATGAGCAGTTCTTC. The variable domain in full, completed from reference TRBV5-4 and TRBJ2-1, reads ETGVTQSPTHLIKTRGQQVTLRCSSQSGHNTVSWYQQALGQGPQFIFQYYREEENGRGNFPPRFSGLQFPNYSSELNVNALELDDSALYLCASSRQGDRYNEQFFGPGTRLTVL.

This chain links TRBV7-2 with TRBJ1-3, with 9 nucleotides matching TRBD1. Germline V gives CDR1 SGHTA, CDR2 FQGNSA. The CDR3 covers 15 residues. After removal of 5 bases from V and 4 bases from J, the junction contained 6 bases not matched to a gene. CDR3 region: CASSQGTGRGNTIYF. The CDR3 nucleotides are TGTGCCAGCAGCCAGGGGACAGGGAGAGGAAACACCATATATTTT.

This chain links TRBV6-5 with TRBJ2-3; 7 bases fit TRBD2. Trimming cost V 2 bases and J 4 bases; bases outside gene matches: 9. Per the germline V gene, CDR1 is MNHEY and CDR2 is SVGAGI. CDR3 size: 16 residues. In nucleotides, the CDR3 is TGTGCCAGCAGTTACGTCGGGCTAGCGGCTTCAGATACGCAGTATTTT. Encoded protein: CASSYVGLAASDTQYF.

This chain joins TRBV4-3 and TRBJ2-1, with TRBD2 as a possible D gene (6 bases). The CDR3 is 17 residues long. The V end was cut by 0 bases, the J end by 1 base, with 13 bases between. The germline V gene encodes CDR1 LGHNA and CDR2 YSLEER. CDR3 sequence (DNA): TGCGCCAGCAGCCAAGATGGAGGGAGGCGGTCCTACAATGAGCAGTTCTTC. Translation gives CASSQDGGRRSYNEQFF.

V usage is TRBV13 and J usage is TRBJ1-6; 9 bases align to TRBD1. In germline, CDR1 is PRHDT, CDR2 FYEKMQ (reference sequence). V lost 5 bases and J lost 8; bases outside the gene matches: 7. This CDR3 is built from 15 residues. The DNA for the CDR3 is TGTGCCAGCAGCGTAGTGACAGGGGGGGATTCACCCCTCCACTTT. Translation gives CASSVVTGGDSPLHF. Looking up the rest from reference TRBV13 and TRBJ1-6 gives the full variable domain: AAGVIQSPRHLIKEKRETATLKCYPIPRHDTVYWYQQGPGQDPQFLISFYEKMQSDKGSIPDRFSAQQFSDYHSELNMSSLELGDSALYFCASSVVTGGDSPLHFGNGTRLTVT.

The chain combines TRBV18 with TRBJ2-2, with 7 bases fitting TRBD1. V lost 6 bases, J lost 2 bases, and 9 bases stayed unmatched. CDR3 length: 16 amino acids. CDR1 and CDR2 from the germline V gene are KGHSH and LQKENI. The CDR3 nucleotides are TGTGCCAGCTCCAACAGGGGCCTTTCTAACACCGGGGAGCTGTTTTTT. Translation: CASSNRGLSNTGELFF.

V is TRBV5-4 and J is TRBJ2-7, with a weak D call TRBD1 (6 bases). Germline lookup yields CDR1 SGHNT and CDR2 YYREEE (reference sequence). The CDR3 runs to 15 residues. V gave up 4 bases and J gave up 3 bases, with 17 bases separating them. The CDR3 reads CASSTPGSGVYEQYF. The CDR3 nucleotides read TGTGCCAGCAGCACCCCCGGCTCAGGGGTCTACGAGCAGTACTTC.

The chain employs TRBV3-1 (or the pseudogene TRBV3-2) and TRBJ2-7; 7 bases fit TRBD2. The CDR3 sequence is 14 residues long. J gave up 2 bases and V 7 bases, and 8 bases lay outside the gene matches. Germline loops: CDR1 LGHDT, CDR2 YNNKEL (reference sequence). The CDR3 reads CASNPAGSPYEQYF. DNA of the CDR3: TGTGCCAGCAACCCAGCGGGAAGCCCCTACGAGCAGTACTTC.

This chain links TRBV6-5 with TRBJ1-3; 7 bases align to TRBD1. This CDR3 comprises 13 residues. Germline CDR1 is MNHEY and CDR2 is SVGAGI. With V trimmed by 6 bases and J by 8 bases, 7 bases remained unmatched. CDR3 bases: TGTGCCAGCAGCAGGACAGGTGCGGACACCATATATTTT. It codes for CASSRTGADTIYF.